Listed below are T cell receptor beta chains from one sample, sequenced in a study of T cells in Graves' hyperthyroidism and ophthalmopathy. TCRdb ran MiXCR on the multiplex PCR reads and lists one entry per CDR3 protein. Among about half a million distinct CDR3 sequences, less than 25% were seen once, and the ten largest hold 26%. Sequencing was carried out using blood. The receptors stem from a young man with Graves' hyperthyroidism. CDR3s include the opening cysteine and the closing phenylalanine or tryptophan. A D gene is named only where the DNA matches it firmly. Rows give clone size only sometimes, using once, few, many, or a class for an expanded clone.

v_gene	j_gene	abundance	d_gene	CDR3aa	CDR3nt
TRBV19	TRBJ1-1	many	.	CASGWGIDTEAFF	TGTGCCAGTGGCTGGGGGATTGACACTGAAGCTTTCTTT
TRBV15	TRBJ2-5	.	.	CATSRGVGETQYF	TGTGCCACCAGCAGAGGGGTGGGGGAGACCCAGTACTTC
TRBV20-1	TRBJ1-2	.	TRBD1	CSAEQGTYGYTF	TGCAGTGCGGAACAGGGGACCTATGGCTACACCTTC
TRBV7-2	TRBJ1-2	many	.	CASSLAGEQPLLGYTF	TGTGCCAGCAGCTTGGCTGGGGAGCAGCCTTTATTGGGCTACACCTTC
TRBV7-2	TRBJ2-5	.	TRBD2	CASSLSGTEEAQYF	TGTGCCAGCAGCCTTAGCGGGACTGAGGAGGCCCAGTACTTC
TRBV5-1	TRBJ1-2	many	TRBD1	CASSSTGENYGYTF	TGCGCCAGCAGCTCGACAGGGGAAAACTATGGCTACACCTTC
TRBV27	TRBJ1-2	many	.	CASSLSPGPYGYTF	TGTGCCAGCAGTTTATCCCCAGGGCCGTATGGCTACACCTTC
TRBV6-1	TRBJ1-2	.	.	CASSPRENWDYGYTF	TGTGCCAGCAGCCCCCGGGAAAACTGGGACTATGGCTACACCTTC
TRBV11-2	TRBJ2-7	many	.	CASSLNTFYEQYF	TGTGCCAGCAGCTTAAATACCTTCTACGAGCAGTACTTC
TRBV3-1	TRBJ1-5	.	TRBD1	CASSQGTGGVAQHF	TGTGCCAGCAGCCAAGGAACAGGGGGAGTGGCCCAGCATTTT
TRBV19	TRBJ1-1	few	.	CASDSGGRTNTEAFF	TGTGCCAGTGACTCTGGGGGCAGAACTAACACTGAAGCTTTCTTT
TRBV5-1	TRBJ2-5	.	TRBD2	CASSLSGGPGETQYF	TGCGCCAGCAGCCTCTCGGGGGGGCCAGGAGAGACCCAGTACTTC
TRBV28	TRBJ2-7	many	TRBD1	CASSFLRGRGSEQYF	TGTGCCAGCAGTTTCCTTCGGGGCAGGGGGAGCGAGCAGTACTTC
TRBV20-1	TRBJ1-1	many	.	CSARDGRDRAFF	TGCAGTGCTAGAGATGGAAGGGACCGAGCTTTCTTT
TRBV6-5	TRBJ2-5	once	.	CASWSFQETQYF	TGTGCCAGTTGGAGTTTCCAAGAGACCCAGTACTTC
TRBV3-1	TRBJ1-3	.	.	CASSHRTDASGNTIYF	TGTGCCAGCAGCCATAGGACCGATGCCTCTGGAAACACCATATATTTT
TRBV7-2	TRBJ1-2	.	.	CASSLGPLLYGYTF	TGTGCCAGCAGCTTAGGTCCCCTACTCTATGGCTACACCTTC
TRBV7-2	TRBJ1-1	many	.	CASSFGKNTEAFF	TGTGCCAGCAGCTTTGGGAAGAACACTGAAGCTTTCTTT
TRBV7-2	TRBJ2-5	.	.	CASASYQETQYF	TGTGCCAGCGCATCGTACCAAGAGACCCAGTACTTC